These 21 T cell receptor beta chains came from one sample sequenced in a study of long-term antiretroviral therapy in people with HIV. Investigators performed immunoSEQ version v3.0 at survey level. Profiled with immunoSEQ multiplex PCR; TCRdb holds only in-frame clones, not every one. The table includes 20,000 to 25,000 clones, about four fifths detected once. The sample in question was unsorted PBMCs, obtained 0.2 years after starting antiretroviral therapy. Receptor source: a woman in her thirties with HIV.

The chain combines TRBV20-1 with TRBJ2-7; 9 bases agree with TRBD1. The CDR3 is 11 amino acids. CDR1 and CDR2 (germline): DFQATT, SNEGSKA (reference sequence). J gave up 9 bases and V 7 bases, and 7 bases lay outside the gene matches. DNA of the CDR3: TGCAGTGATCCGGGACAGGGACGGCAGTACTTC. Its protein is CSDPGQGRQYF.

The rearrangement joins TRBV5-1 to TRBJ1-1, with a weak D call TRBD1 (6 bases). CDR3 length equals 18 residues. Germline V gene lookup returns CDR1 SGHRS and CDR2 YFSETQ. The V gene lost 5 bases and the J gene lost 0 bases, with 23 bases spanning the gap. CDR3 DNA sequence: TGCGCCAGCAGTTCATCCCAGGGGATACAGCGACTGAACACTGAAGCTTTCTTT. This gives the protein CASSSSQGIQRLNTEAFF.

V gene TRBV19 combines with J gene TRBJ1-5; 7 bases agree with TRBD1. V trimming: 7 bases; J trimming: 2 bases; junction bases outside the gene matches: 5. Germline CDR1 and CDR2: LNHDA and SQIVND (reference sequence). This CDR3 contains 14 residues. The CDR3 DNA is TGTGCCAGTACCCGACAGGGTGGCAATCAGCCCCAGCATTTT. Its translation is CASTRQGGNQPQHF.

The chain joins TRBV7-8 to TRBJ1-5; no reliable D call. The germline V gene encodes CDR1 SGHVS and CDR2 FQNEAQ. This CDR3 comprises 15 residues. V was cut by 1 base and J by 1 base, with 8 bases left in between. The CDR3 here is CASSLVPGSNQPQHF. The DNA of the CDR3 is TGTGCCAGCAGCTTAGTTCCGGGAAGCAATCAGCCCCAGCATTTT. Based on the CDR3 plus reference TRBV7-8 and TRBJ1-5, the full variable domain is GAGVSQSPRYKVAKRGQDVALRCDPISGHVSLFWYQQALGQGPEFLTYFQNEAQLDKSGLPSDRFFAERPEGSVSTLKIQRTQQEDSAVYLCASSLVPGSNQPQHFGDGTRLSIL.

CDR3 DNA sequence: TGTGCCAGTAGTATAGTCCCCTACAGGGATACGCAGTATTTT. It is translated as CASSIVPYRDTQYF. This chain connects TRBV19 to TRBJ2-3; a possible D gene is TRBD1 (5 bases). Looked up from germline, CDR1 is LNHDA and CDR2 is SQIVND (reference sequence). V was trimmed by 1 base and J by 6 bases, leaving 11 bases between them. The CDR3 totals 14 residues.

The chain is built from TRBV6-1 and TRBJ1-5, with a possible D match to TRBD1 (5 bases). CDR3 length equals 13 residues. Trimming removed 4 bases from V and 1 base from J, with 5 bases in between. CDR1 MNHNS and CDR2 SASEGT come from the germline V gene. In DNA form, the CDR3 reads TGTGCCAGCAGTGGACAGAGCAATCAGCCCCAGCATTTT. Translated: CASSGQSNQPQHF.

The chain carries TRBV4-1 and TRBJ2-3; TRBD2 agrees at 13 bases. The CDR3 loop spans 17 amino acids. From germline, CDR1 is MGHRA and CDR2 YSYEKL. With 4 bases clipped from V and 5 bases from J, the junction kept 9 bases outside the gene matches. CDR3 bases: TGCGCCAGCAGCCGAGGGACTAGCGGGGAGGCTCGAGATACGCAGTATTTT. Encoded protein: CASSRGTSGEARDTQYF.

This clone was detected only a few times. The CDR3 protein is CASRLRHPPDTQYF. CDR3 nucleotide sequence: TGTGCCAGCAGACTTCGCCATCCACCGGATACGCAGTATTTT. The chain recombines TRBV5-6 with TRBJ2-3; D unclear. The CDR3 runs 14 residues. CDR1 SGHDT and CDR2 YYEEEE come from the germline V gene. Trimming stripped 5 bases from V and 6 bases from J, with 16 bases between.

A single count supports this clone. The CDR3 loop is CAISVQKSNQPQHF. In DNA form, the CDR3 reads TGTGCCATCAGTGTACAGAAGAGCAATCAGCCCCAGCATTTT. J is TRBJ1-5 and V is TRBV10-3; the D is unclear. V was clipped by 4 bases and J by 1 base, with 8 bases between them. The CDR3 runs 14 residues. CDR1 ENHRY and CDR2 SYGVKD come from the germline V gene.

The J gene is TRBJ2-1, the V gene TRBV7-9, with TRBD2 matching over 14 bases. V lost 5 bases to trimming and J lost 5 bases; unmatched junction nucleotides: 5. From germline, CDR1 is SEHNR and CDR2 FQNEAQ (reference sequence). This CDR3 has 16 residues. Here the CDR3 reads CASSPGTSGGNNEQFF. CDR3 nucleotides: TGTGCCAGCAGCCCGGGGACTAGCGGGGGAAACAATGAGCAGTTCTTC. Filled out from reference TRBV7-9 and TRBJ2-1, the complete variable domain reads DTGVSQNPRHKITKRGQNVTFRCDPISEHNRLYWYRQTLGQGPEFLTYFQNEAQLEKSRLLSDRFSAERPKGSFSTLEIQRTEQGDSAMYLCASSPGTSGGNNEQFFGPGTRLTVL.

J is TRBJ2-5 and V is TRBV7-9; 12 positions agree with TRBD1. Germline V CDR1 and CDR2: SEHNR, FQNEAQ (reference sequence). The CDR3 runs to 13 residues. CDR3 coding DNA: TGTGCGATCCGGGACAGGGGGCGAGAGACCCAGTACTTC. This gives the protein CAIRDRGRETQYF.

Written as DNA, the CDR3 is TGTGCCAGCAGCGTCGGCGGGACCTATGGCTACACCTTC. Protein product: CASSVGGTYGYTF. This rearrangement joins TRBV9 to TRBJ1-2; possibly TRBD1 for D (5 bases). CDR1 SGDLS and CDR2 YYNGEE come from the germline V gene. This CDR3 is built from 13 residues. V lost 2 bases and J 4 bases, leaving 9 bases between the germline ends.

This chain joins TRBV9 and TRBJ1-5; possibly TRBD1 for D (6 bases). With 0 bases removed from V and 3 bases from J, the gap between germline ends came to 7 bases. The length of the CDR3 is 14 residues. In germline, CDR1 is SGDLS, CDR2 YYNGEE. This CDR3 reads CASSVGTVNQPQHF. For the CDR3, the DNA is TGTGCCAGCAGCGTAGGGACAGTCAATCAGCCCCAGCATTTT.

This clone was picked up a small number of times. The CDR3, as DNA: TGTGCCAGCAGTGAAGCTCCCGGGACAGGGGAGGAGCAGTTCTTC. It encodes CASSEAPGTGEEQFF. The genes are TRBV6-1 and TRBJ2-1; the match to TRBD1 covers 10 bases. Germline V gene data show CDR1 as MNHNS and CDR2 as SASEGT. The CDR3 loop spans 15 amino acids. With V trimmed by 0 bases and J by 10 bases, 6 bases remained unmatched.

The DNA of the CDR3 is TGTGCCATCAGGGAGACAGGGCTTGCAGATACGCAGTATTTT. This sequence encodes CAIRETGLADTQYF. V gene TRBV10-3 combines with J gene TRBJ2-3; the match to TRBD1 covers 7 bases. The CDR3 consists of 14 residues. CDR1 and CDR2 (germline): ENHRY, SYGVKD. J was trimmed by 4 bases and V by 6 bases; bases with no gene match: 7.

This chain links TRBV9 with TRBJ2-5, with TRBD1 identical over 7 bases. Germline CDR1 is SGDLS and CDR2 is YYNGEE. CDR3 length: 14 residues. Unmatched junction bases numbered 6, after V lost 4 bases and J lost 3 bases. The CDR3 coding sequence is TGTGCCAGCAGCCCCCGGACAGGAGAAGAGACCCAGTACTTC. Translation gives CASSPRTGEETQYF. Drawing the rest from reference TRBV9 and TRBJ2-5, the complete variable domain is DSGVTQTPKHLITATGQRVTLRCSPRSGDLSVYWYQQSLDQGLQFLIQYYNGEERAKGNILERFSAQQFPDLHSELNLSSLELGDSALYFCASSPRTGEETQYFGPGTRLLVL.

The sample holds a few counts of this clone. V is TRBV5-5 and J is TRBJ1-2; D is uncertain. CDR1 and CDR2 (germline): SGHKS, YYEKEE (reference sequence). Trimming cost V 0 bases and J 7 bases, with 13 bases left between them. This CDR3 has 14 residues. In DNA form, the CDR3 reads TGTGCCAGCAGCTTGGCCGGAAAGGGAGGTGGCTACACCTTC. Protein product: CASSLAGKGGGYTF.

CDR3 DNA sequence: TGTGCCAGCAGCTTAGCCCGACTAGCGGGGGGGCCTTTCCCACCCGCAGGGCAGTATTTT. Protein sequence: CASSLARLAGGPFPPAGQYF. This chain connects TRBV7-2 to TRBJ2-3; 14 bases are shared with TRBD2. Germline CDR1 reads SGHTA; CDR2 reads FQGNSA. Losses at the gene ends were 0 bases for V and 11 bases for J; bases not matched to a gene: 19. This CDR3 contains 20 residues.

The V and J genes are TRBV10-3 and TRBJ2-5; TRBD2 aligns across 7 bases. Germline V gene lookup returns CDR1 ENHRY and CDR2 SYGVKD. This CDR3 spans 13 amino acids. The trim removed 4 bases at V and 3 bases at J, leaving 2 bases unmatched. DNA for the CDR3: TGTGCCATCAGTGGGGAGGGAAAAGAGACCCAGTACTTC. Translating gives CAISGEGKETQYF.

The genes are TRBV28 and TRBJ2-1; 10 bases map to TRBD1. CDR1 MDHEN and CDR2 SYDVKM come from the germline V gene. With 8 bases clipped from V and 7 bases from J, the junction kept 11 bases outside the gene matches. CDR3 length: 15 amino acids. CDR3: CASATGTGEGNEQFF. CDR3 coding DNA: TGTGCCAGCGCCACCGGGACAGGGGAAGGGAATGAGCAGTTCTTC.

The CDR3 loop reads CASSQDSGGEDTQYF. In nucleotides, the CDR3 is TGCGCCAGCAGCCAAGATTCCGGGGGCGAAGATACGCAGTATTTT. The V call is TRBV4-1, the J call TRBJ2-3; D possibly uses TRBD1 or TRBD2 (6 bases each). CDR3 length: 15 residues. CDR1 and CDR2 (germline): MGHRA, YSYEKL. Trimming cost V 0 bases and J 5 bases, with 12 bases left between them.